This entry features one TCR beta chain sequence. Its antigen is unidentified. The sample belongs to a study of OX40 agonist ivuxolimab in advanced cancers. Study details: The patients' treatment was ivuxolimab, an agonistic anti-OX40 (CD134) antibody. Three patients, one with hepatocellular carcinoma and two with cutaneous melanoma, responded partially. Study-wide points: The study did not work out the antigen specificity of the expanded peripheral T cells.

Samples of blood were obtained at baseline, on cycle 4 day 1, and on cycle 7 day 1. TCRdb's copy holds only in-frame clones and misses some; the assay was immunoSEQ multiplex PCR. The repertoire holds 150,000 to 190,000 clones, with 85% to 95% as singletons. CDR1 MGHDK and CDR2 SYGVNS come from the germline V gene. After removal of 4 bases from V and 3 bases from J, the junction contained 6 bases not matched to a gene. The CDR3 has 16 residues. This sequence joins TRBV25-1 and TRBJ2-6; 7 nucleotides match TRBD1. This sequence was found in an adult with an advanced solid tumor such as melanoma, head and neck, liver or kidney cancer. This specimen was CD4+ or CD8+ T cells sorted from blood, taken in a trial of the OX40 agonist ivuxolimab. This CDR3 is CASSVRGLGGANVLTF. The DNA for the CDR3 is TGTGCCAGCAGTGTTAGGGGGCTGGGTGGGGCCAACGTCCTGACTTTC.